This TCR beta chain was identified during a study of T cells in Graves' hyperthyroidism and ophthalmopathy. This clonotype was counted at least ten times. Patients aged 18 to 65 had newly diagnosed hyperthyroidism lasting under 2 months. Amplification of TCR beta CDR3 regions used RNA as the template. The HTBI primer set drove a first-round RT-PCR of the TCR CDR3. In TCRdb, the multiplex PCR reads were re-called with MiXCR into one record per CDR3 protein. The table shows approximately 400,000 distinct CDR3 sequences, with less than 15% occurring only once. Germline CDR1 is LGHDT and CDR2 is YNNKEL (reference sequence). The V gene lost 9 bases and the J gene lost 6 bases, with 17 bases spanning the gap. The CDR3 runs to 13 residues.

This rearrangement joins TRBV3-1 to TRBJ1-1; no definite D call. The material sequenced was blood. This receptor was obtained from a man younger than 45 with Graves' hyperthyroidism that later progressed to Graves' ophthalmopathy. The CDR3 DNA is TGTGCCAGTCAGCCACCGGGTTGGGCTGAAGCTTTCTTT. It specifies CASQPPGWAEAFF.